The T cell receptor beta chain described here comes from a study of blood T cells in healthy people across ages. For the second PCR, which ran for roughly 6 to 12 cycles, a sample-barcoded 5' primer and a J-beta primer mix were used. A single record per CDR3 protein comes from TCRdb applying MiXCR to the 5' RACE reads. The sample carries more than 800,000 distinct CDR3 sequences, 29% recorded once. The V and J ends lost 3 bases and 7 bases respectively, with 18 bases between them. The CDR3 is 16 amino acids. Germline CDR1 PRHDT, CDR2 FYEKMQ (reference sequence). The TCR was taken from a woman older than 75 in good health. The gene calls are TRBV13 and TRBJ2-2; D may be TRBD1 (6 bases). Sequencing used blood. CDR3 loop: CASSFGRLSQGGELFF. CDR3 DNA: TGTGCCAGCAGCTTTGGGCGCCTTTCACAGGGCGGGGAGCTGTTTTTT.